This T cell receptor (beta chain) was documented in a study of cytomegalovirus exposure and HLA in healthy donors. Study context: Approximately 83 million unique TCRs from HLA-typed donors were held in an early data release. The study's findings and limits: No immune exposure information besides CMV serostatus was available. A missense DCLRE1C variant was associated with V- and J-gene trimming of TCR beta chains in a later analysis, and an independent cohort replicated the association.

V was cut by 4 bases and J by 3 bases, with 18 bases left in between. The CDR3 has 16 residues. The germline V gene encodes CDR1 WNHNN and CDR2 SYGVQD (reference sequence). Healthy donors of bone marrow made up the group. Points on this clone: Its antigen is unknown.

Amplification used 60 Vbeta primers and 13 Jbeta primers. Only in-frame clones appear in the TCRdb table, and some are missing; sequencing was by immunoSEQ multiplex PCR. Of 75,000 to 95,000 clones in the sample, about three quarters are singletons; the top ten hold roughly 4.5%. This receptor was taken from a woman aged 35 to 49 in good health and CMV-seropositive. The chain employs TRBV10-1 and TRBJ1-1, with unresolved D. Sequencing was performed on PBMCs. For the CDR3, the DNA is TGCGCCAGCAGTGCCTTTCCAAGCGCGCTCGACACTGAAGCTTTCTTT. Translated: CASSAFPSALDTEAFF.